This is a list of T cell receptor beta chains from one sample in a study of CD8+CD57+ T cells in acquired aplastic anemia. TCRdb fed the reads into MiXCR, producing one record per CDR3 protein. Among 130,000 or so distinct CDR3 sequences listed, roughly two fifths were seen once. Sequencing was done on a sample of sorted CD4+, CD8+, or CD8+CD57+ T cells (not recorded which) from PBMCs. The receptor source for this set is a human donor in good health, serving as a control. Each CDR3 is given with its conserved first and last residue. The D gene is left open where the match is weak. Clone sizes are given selectively: once, few, many, or a class where the clone is expanded.

D,length,V,size,J,DNA,CDR3
NA,13,TRBV20-1,many,TRBJ2-7,TGCAGTGCTAGAGATGTCCACGCCTACGAGCAGTACTTC,CSARDVHAYEQYF
NA,13,TRBV20-1,many,TRBJ2-2,TGCGGGTGGGATGGGGACGGCACCGGGGAGCTGTTTTTT,CGWDGDGTGELFF
NA,14,TRBV25-1,NA,TRBJ1-2,TGTGCCAGCAGTGATGCGGGCAGGGCCTATGGCTACACCTTC,CASSDAGRAYGYTF
TRBD2,15,TRBV20-1,NA,TRBJ2-3,TGCAGTGCGACGGGGGGTAGCGGGCGCACAGATACGCAGTATTTT,CSATGGSGRTDTQYF
NA,15,TRBV4-1,many,TRBJ2-5,TGCGCCAGCAGCCATGGACAGAGGGAAGAGACGACCCAGTACTTC,CASSHGQREETTQYF
NA,15,TRBV15,many,TRBJ1-5,TGTGCCACCAGCAGAGATTCGAGAGGCTATCAGCCCCAGCATTTT,CATSRDSRGYQPQHF
NA,11,TRBV2,NA,TRBJ1-1,TGTGCCAGCAGAACGGGTCCCAGCGCTTTCTTT,CASRTGPSAFF
NA,12,TRBV29-1,many,TRBJ1-1,TGCAGCGTTGTAGCACAGAACACTGAAGCTTTCTTT,CSVVAQNTEAFF
NA,14,TRBV19,many,TRBJ2-6,TGTGCCAGTAAAAGGTACTCTGGGGCCAACGTCCTGACTTTC,CASKRYSGANVLTF
NA,14,TRBV7-9,many,TRBJ2-7,TGTGCCAGCAGCGCTAGTCCTACGATCTACGAGCAGTACTTC,CASSASPTIYEQYF
NA,12,TRBV7-8,many,TRBJ2-3,TGTGCCAGCAGCTGGGTCTCAGATACGCAGTATTTT,CASSWVSDTQYF
NA,15,TRBV7-6,NA,TRBJ2-1,TGTGCCAGCAGCTTAGGAGGTGAGGGAGACAATGAGCAGTTCTTC,CASSLGGEGDNEQFF
NA,15,TRBV19,NA,TRBJ1-5,TGTGCCACCGCGACAGGATCTTTAAGCAATCAGCCCCAGCATTTT,CATATGSLSNQPQHF
NA,13,TRBV7-3,NA,TRBJ2-5,TGTGCCAGTAGCTTAACATCGTTCGAGACCCAGTACTTC,CASSLTSFETQYF
NA,14,TRBV27,NA,TRBJ2-7,TGTGCCAGCACCATCCGACAGGGAGGCCACGAGCAGTACTTC,CASTIRQGGHEQYF
TRBD2,15,TRBV20-1,many,TRBJ2-7,TGCAGTGCTAGGCATAGCGGGAGGCAATCCTACGAGCAGTACTTC,CSARHSGRQSYEQYF
NA,15,TRBV2,many,TRBJ1-1,TGTGCCAGCAGTGAAGCCGGGGCCCGTGCCACTGAAGCTTTCTTT,CASSEAGARATEAFF
NA,14,TRBV28,few,TRBJ1-3,TGTGCCAGCTTTAAAGCGTTCTCTGGAAACACCATATATTTT,CASFKAFSGNTIYF
NA,14,TRBV7-8,many,TRBJ1-2,TGTGCCAGCAGCTCGACGGCGAACGTCTATGGCTACACCTTC,CASSSTANVYGYTF
NA,12,TRBV6-1,many,TRBJ1-2,TGTGCCAGCAGCGGGGGGGAATTGGGCTACACCTTC,CASSGGELGYTF
TRBD2,15,TRBV24-1,NA,TRBJ2-3,TGTACCACCAGTGATCTGGGACTAGCGGCCTCAGCGCAGTATTTT,CTTSDLGLAASAQYF
NA,12,TRBV7-8,few,TRBJ2-7,TGTGCCAGCAGCTTAGGAGAGGGGGAGCAGTACTTC,CASSLGEGEQYF
TRBD2,19,TRBV12-5,few,TRBJ2-1,TGTGCTAGTGGTTTCAGAAGACTAGCGGGGGGGCCCGGACAATATGAGCAGTTCTTC,CASGFRRLAGGPGQYEQFF
NA,15,TRBV29-1,many,TRBJ2-1,TGCAGCGTTGAAGTTGTGAGGGGACCGGGCTATGAGCAGTTCTTC,CSVEVVRGPGYEQFF
NA,13,TRBV5-1,NA,TRBJ2-7,TGCGCCAGCAGCTTGGGGGACACCTACGAGCAGTACTTC,CASSLGDTYEQYF
TRBD1,13,TRBV29-1,NA,TRBJ1-1,TGCAGCGTGGCCGGACAGGCGAACACTGCAGCTTTCTTT,CSVAGQANTAAFF
NA,13,TRBV29-1,once,TRBJ1-1,TGCAGCGTATGGGGGGGCGTTGAAACTGAAGCTTTCTTT,CSVWGGVETEAFF
TRBD2,15,TRBV5-1,NA,TRBJ2-1,TGCGCCAGCAGCTTATTAGCTAGCGGGAGACATGAGCAGTTCTTC,CASSLLASGRHEQFF
NA,13,TRBV20-1,many,TRBJ1-2,TGCAGTGCTAGAATCAGGGCTGGCTATGGCTACACCTTC,CSARIRAGYGYTF
NA,14,TRBV10-1,many,TRBJ2-2,TGCGCCAGCAGTGAGTCGTGGAACACCGGGGAGCTGTTTTTT,CASSESWNTGELFF
TRBD1,16,TRBV10-3,NA,TRBJ2-6,TGTGCCACCAAGCAGGGACAGGTCTCTGGGGCCAACGTCCTGACTTTC,CATKQGQVSGANVLTF
NA,14,TRBV6-1,NA,TRBJ1-1,TGTGCCAGCAGCGCCCGGGGGGTGAACACTGAAGCTTACTTT,CASSARGVNTEAYF
NA,13,TRBV29-1,few,TRBJ1-5,TGCAGCGTTGCAGGGCAGGGAGATCAGCCCCAGCATTTT,CSVAGQGDQPQHF
NA,12,TRBV3-1,NA,TRBJ1-3,TGTGCCAGCAGCCAAGAGAGGAACACCATATATTTT,CASSQERNTIYF
NA,13,TRBV19,NA,TRBJ2-5,TGTGCCAGTAGTATAGGCCAGGGAGAGACCCAGTACTTC,CASSIGQGETQYF
TRBD1,15,TRBV18,many,TRBJ2-7,TGTGCCAGCTCACGTACAGGGGTCGGAACCTACGAGCAGTACTTC,CASSRTGVGTYEQYF
NA,13,TRBV6-5,many,TRBJ1-2,TGTGCCAGCAGTTACAATGGGGACTATGGCTACACCTTC,CASSYNGDYGYTF
NA,15,TRBV6-1,many,TRBJ1-5,TGTGCCAGCAGTGAAAACTTTGGGGAGGGACAGCCCCAGCATTTT,CASSENFGEGQPQHF
NA,13,TRBV7-9,many,TRBJ2-3,TGTGCCAGCGGACGGTTTGGGACAGATACGCAGTATTTT,CASGRFGTDTQYF
NA,15,TRBV5-1,few,TRBJ2-5,TGCGCCAGCAGCTTGGGACTCGGGCCTAAGGAGACCCAGTACTTC,CASSLGLGPKETQYF
NA,12,TRBV7-9,many,TRBJ1-1,TGTGCCAGCGGACTCGGGACCTCGGAAGCTTTCTTT,CASGLGTSEAFF
NA,10,TRBV20-1,NA,TRBJ2-2,TGCAGTGCTGGACAGGGGGAGCTGTTTTTT,CSAGQGELFF
NA,13,TRBV19,NA,TRBJ1-2,TGTGCCAGTAAGGGGCAGGGCGTCTATGGCTACACCTTC,CASKGQGVYGYTF
NA,14,TRBV7-2,many,TRBJ2-7,TGTGCCAGCAGTAACAACAGGGTTGCCTACGAGCAGTACTTC,CASSNNRVAYEQYF
NA,11,TRBV29-1,NA,TRBJ2-5,TGCAGCGTGGGGGATTTGGAGACCCAGTACTTC,CSVGDLETQYF